These T cell receptor beta chains were read from a single sample in a study of metastatic and nonmetastatic thyroid tumors. TCRdb reanalyzed the PCR reads with MiXCR. The repertoire includes about 4,800 clones, roughly 30% of them detected once, and 16% sits in the top ten. What was sequenced was adjacent normal tissue. The source is a male donor with papillary thyroid cancer or a benign thyroid nodule (not recorded which). Some clones in this sample may be carry-over from other donors' samples. Each CDR3 is given with its conserved first and last residue. The order of the fields is CDR3 DNA, CDR3 protein, clone size, D gene, V gene, J gene. A D gene is named only where the DNA matches it firmly. The listing skips clone size in some rows; elsewhere it reads once, few, many or a size class.

TGTGCCAGCAGTTACTCTGAAGGGGTCGGGGAGACCCAGTACTTC	CASSYSEGVGETQYF	-	-	TRBV6-6	TRBJ2-5
TGCAGTGCTACTAGACAGGGAGGAAGAAAGCTTCAGTCTTTCTTT	CSATRQGGRKLQSFF	once	TRBD1	TRBV20-1	TRBJ1-1
TGTGCCAGCAGTTACAGGGACAATCAGCCCCAGCATTTT	CASSYRDNQPQHF	-	-	TRBV6-2/TRBV6-3	TRBJ1-5
TGTGCCAGCATACCAGGGGGATCTTTAGACACCATATATTTT	CASIPGGSLDTIYF	-	TRBD1	TRBV12-3/TRBV12-4	TRBJ1-3
TGCAGTGCTCATGCCGGGACAGGGATTAACAATGAGCAGTTCTTC	CSAHAGTGINNEQFF	medium-sized	TRBD1	TRBV20-1	TRBJ2-1
TGTGCCAGCAGCCGGGAAGCGGGAAGCTCCTACAATGAGCAGTTCTTC	CASSREAGSSYNEQFF	-	TRBD2	TRBV11-1	TRBJ2-1
TGCAGTGCGAGGAAGGTGGCGCAGTCCTATGGCTACACCTTC	CSARKVAQSYGYTF	-	-	TRBV20-1	TRBJ1-2
TGTGCCAGCAGGAAACAGGGGAGCACAGATACGCAGTATTTT	CASRKQGSTDTQYF	few	TRBD1	TRBV28	TRBJ2-3
TGTGCCAGCAGCTTGTTATCAGGGAAGGACACTGAAGCTTTCTTT	CASSLLSGKDTEAFF	-	-	TRBV7-9	TRBJ1-1
TGTGCCAGCAGTTCTAAACAGGCGGGTTTTTTTGTCACTGAAGCTTTCTTT	CASSSKQAGFFVTEAFF	-	-	TRBV12-3/TRBV12-4	TRBJ1-1
TGCAGTGCCCTTCTACCGGGGGCCTACGAGCAGTACTTC	CSALLPGAYEQYF	-	-	TRBV20-1	TRBJ2-7
TGTGCCAGCAGTTATACAGCGGGAATAACAGATACGCAGTATTTT	CASSYTAGITDTQYF	-	TRBD2	TRBV6-5	TRBJ2-3
TGTGCCAGCAGCGGGAGTGACAATGAGCAGTTCTTC	CASSGSDNEQFF	-	-	TRBV2	TRBJ2-1
TGTGCCACCGAAAAGAGGGGGTTCGGCACCGGGGAGCTGTTTTTT	CATEKRGFGTGELFF	-	-	TRBV24-1	TRBJ2-2
TGTGCCAGCAGTTTAGCTCTAGGGATCTACAATGAGCAGTTCTTC	CASSLALGIYNEQFF	few	-	TRBV12-3/TRBV12-4	TRBJ2-1
TGTGCCATCAGCCCCAGCGCGTCCTTCCTTGAAGCTTTCTTT	CAISPSASFLEAFF	-	-	TRBV11-2	TRBJ1-1
TGTGCCACCAGTTTGGGCGCGGACAATCAGCCCCAGCATTTT	CATSLGADNQPQHF	large	-	TRBV24-1	TRBJ1-5
TGCAGTGCTAGAGCGGGGAGCTCCTACAATGAGCAGTTCTTC	CSARAGSSYNEQFF	medium-sized	-	TRBV20-1	TRBJ2-1
TGTGCCAGCAGTAACTCCTACGAGCAGTACTTC	CASSNSYEQYF	-	-	TRBV2	TRBJ2-7
TGTGCCAGCAGTCGACCGGGCCCCCGGACCCAGTACTTC	CASSRPGPRTQYF	medium-sized	-	TRBV28	TRBJ2-5
TGCAGTGGCAATTGGCTAGCGGGGGGAGAGACCCAGTACTTC	CSGNWLAGGETQYF	-	TRBD2	TRBV20-1	TRBJ2-5
TGTGCCAGTAGTACGACAGGCCCAGATACGCAGTATTTT	CASSTTGPDTQYF	-	-	TRBV27	TRBJ2-3
TGCGCCAGCAGCTTGGAATTGGCATCTTATTATGGCTACACCTTC	CASSLELASYYGYTF	-	-	TRBV5-1	TRBJ1-2
TGTGCCAGCAGTTACTCGAAGGCTTTGAGGGGGCCCTACGAGCAGTACTTC	CASSYSKALRGPYEQYF	few	TRBD1	TRBV6-6	TRBJ2-7
TGCAGTGCTAGGGTCGGGGGACAGGCCAGAAATGAGCAGTTCTTC	CSARVGGQARNEQFF	medium-sized	TRBD1	TRBV20-1	TRBJ2-1
TGTGCCAGCAGTGAAAACAGTTGGGGAGCTGCAGATACGCAGTATTTT	CASSENSWGAADTQYF	-	-	TRBV6-1	TRBJ2-3
TGTGCCAGCAGTTTAGCCGGCAGAGCGGGGGCCAACGTCCTGACTTTC	CASSLAGRAGANVLTF	large	-	TRBV27	TRBJ2-6
TGTGCCAGCTGGTTTGGATATGGCTACACCTTC	CASWFGYGYTF	large	-	TRBV6-1	TRBJ1-2
TGTGCCTGGATGTTTGCGGACAGGGCCTACAATGAGCAGTTCTTC	CAWMFADRAYNEQFF	medium-sized	TRBD1	TRBV30	TRBJ2-1
TGTGCCAGCAGTTTCGGGGGGAATGAGCAGTTCTTC	CASSFGGNEQFF	few	TRBD2	TRBV27	TRBJ2-1
TGTGCCAGCAGCGCCAAGGGGGGGCAGGAAGAGACCCAGTACTTC	CASSAKGGQEETQYF	-	-	TRBV9	TRBJ2-5
TGCAGTGCGGTACCCGGTACTAGCGGTGGGTTGAACAATGAGCAGTTCTTC	CSAVPGTSGGLNNEQFF	once	TRBD2	TRBV20-1	TRBJ2-1
TGTACCAGCCCCCCTATGGGGAGGACAGATACGCAGTATTTT	CTSPPMGRTDTQYF	-	-	TRBV18	TRBJ2-3
TGCAGTGCTAGTTATCGAGGGGACACTGAAGCTTTCTTT	CSASYRGDTEAFF	medium-sized	-	TRBV20-1	TRBJ1-1
TGTGCCAGCAGTCTCGTGACAGGGAGGAACTACGAGCAGTACTTC	CASSLVTGRNYEQYF	-	-	TRBV27	TRBJ2-7
TGTGCCAGCAGCTTAACAGGAGGGAGACAGTATGAGCAGTTCTTC	CASSLTGGRQYEQFF	-	-	TRBV7-3	TRBJ2-1
TGTGCCAGCACCCTAGACAGGATCAATCAGCCCCAGCATTTT	CASTLDRINQPQHF	-	-	TRBV6-1	TRBJ1-5
TGCGCCAGCAGCTTCGGGCAGCTCTATGGCTACACCTTC	CASSFGQLYGYTF	-	-	TRBV5-1	TRBJ1-2
TGTGCCAGCGCTCAGTCACAGGGGAGTTTAGATGGCTACACCTTC	CASAQSQGSLDGYTF	-	TRBD1	TRBV11-3	TRBJ1-2
TGTGCCAGCAGCTTCCGGACAGGGCACTCTGGGGCCAACGTCCTGACTTTC	CASSFRTGHSGANVLTF	medium-sized	TRBD1	TRBV5-7	TRBJ2-6
TGTGCCAGCAGTTTGACCCTAAGGGAGCAGTACTTC	CASSLTLREQYF	-	-	TRBV12-3/TRBV12-4	TRBJ2-7
TGTGCCAGTAGTACCGGGGACGCCAATCAGCCCCAGCATTTT	CASSTGDANQPQHF	-	-	TRBV19	TRBJ1-5
TGTGCCAGCAGTCGACTAGCGAACTCCTACAATGGGCAGTTCTTC	CASSRLANSYNGQFF	-	TRBD2	TRBV6-2/TRBV6-3	TRBJ2-1
TGTGCCAGCAGTTACTCGAGCCAGGAAAAACTGTTTTTT	CASSYSSQEKLFF	few	-	TRBV6-6	TRBJ1-4
TGTGCCAGCAGCTTACTGACCGCGAGCAGGTACACTGAAGCTTTCTTT	CASSLLTASRYTEAFF	-	-	TRBV7-8	TRBJ1-1
TGTGCCAGCAGCGTAGATCCGTCCGGGACAGGATATGGCTACACCTTC	CASSVDPSGTGYGYTF	-	TRBD1	TRBV9	TRBJ1-2
TGTGCCAGCAGTTCGCAAAGACAGGGCGGCCAGCCCCAGCATTTT	CASSSQRQGGQPQHF	few	TRBD1	TRBV12-3/TRBV12-4	TRBJ1-5
TGTGCCAGCAGTACAGGGCCCCACGAGCAGTACTTC	CASSTGPHEQYF	few	-	TRBV12-3/TRBV12-4	TRBJ2-7
TGTGCCAGCAGTGATGACCGAGCGCAATGGGATACGCAGTATTTT	CASSDDRAQWDTQYF	medium-sized	-	TRBV25-1	TRBJ2-3
TGTGCCAGCAGTTCCGAATTTAGGACAGCCTACGAGCAGTACTTC	CASSSEFRTAYEQYF	-	-	TRBV6-1	TRBJ2-7
TGTGCCAGCACCGTGGCCGTCGGTGAGCAGTTCTTC	CASTVAVGEQFF	medium-sized	-	TRBV12-3/TRBV12-4	TRBJ2-1
TGTGCCAGCAGTCCCGGACAGGGGATGTTCTATGGCTACACCTTC	CASSPGQGMFYGYTF	-	TRBD1	TRBV28	TRBJ1-2
TGTGCCAGCAGTAACACTCGAAGCTCCTACGAGCAGTACTTC	CASSNTRSSYEQYF	-	-	TRBV6-1	TRBJ2-7
TGTGCCAGCAGTACAGGGGCCACCGGGGAGCTGTTTTTT	CASSTGATGELFF	large	TRBD1	TRBV12-3/TRBV12-4	TRBJ2-2
TGTGCCAGCAGCCCGGGACAGCAGGATCAGCCCCAGCATTTT	CASSPGQQDQPQHF	few	TRBD1	TRBV27	TRBJ1-5
TGTGCCAGCAGTGCTTCAGGGGATGAGCAGTTCTTC	CASSASGDEQFF	few	-	TRBV2	TRBJ2-1
TGTGCCAGCAGTGTGGGGCCCGAGAGTGCAACTAATGAAAAACTGTTTTTT	CASSVGPESATNEKLFF	medium-sized	-	TRBV6-1	TRBJ1-4